These 4 T cell receptor beta chains were all obtained from the same sample, sequenced in a study of cytomegalovirus exposure and HLA in healthy donors. 13 Jbeta primers and 60 Vbeta primers were used for the PCR. The data were produced by immunoSEQ multiplex PCR, yet TCRdb's version contains in-frame clones alone and is incomplete. In the table there are 100,000 to 150,000 clones, approximately 80% of which are singletons. The specimen sequenced was PBMCs. These receptors all come from a man between 45 and 60 years old in good health and CMV-seropositive.

This rearrangement joins TRBV28 to TRBJ2-7; tentative D call: TRBD2 (5 bases). This CDR3 comprises 14 residues. Trimming shortened V by 3 bases and J by 3 bases, and 12 bases separated the two germline ends. Germline values: CDR1 MDHEN, CDR2 SYDVKM. CDR3 sequence reads: CASSLSFGDYEQYF. For the CDR3, the DNA is TGTGCCAGCAGTTTGTCATTCGGGGACTACGAGCAGTACTTC.

This rearrangement joins TRBV13 to TRBJ2-6; maybe TRBD1 (6 bases). The V gene lost 8 bases and the J gene lost 2 bases, with 13 bases spanning the gap. In germline, CDR1 is PRHDT, CDR2 FYEKMQ (reference sequence). The CDR3 is 15 residues long. This CDR3 is CASHPSGAGANVLTF. Written as DNA, the CDR3 is TGTGCCAGCCATCCGTCAGGGGCTGGGGCCAACGTCCTGACTTTC. Using reference TRBV13 and TRBJ2-6 for the parts outside the CDR3, the full variable domain is AAGVIQSPRHLIKEKRETATLKCYPIPRHDTVYWYQQGPGQDPQFLISFYEKMQSDKGSIPDRFSAQQFSDYHSELNMSSLELGDSALYFCASHPSGAGANVLTFGAGSRLTVL.

The CDR3 nucleotides are TGTGCCAGCAGACAGGGGCGAAATCAGCCCCAGCATTTT. Translation: CASRQGRNQPQHF. The chain has TRBV2 and TRBJ1-5; 7 nucleotides line up with TRBD1. The CDR3 is 13 amino acids. The J segment lost 4 bases and the V segment lost 6 bases, leaving 3 bases of the junction unmatched. Germline loops: CDR1 SNHLY, CDR2 FYNNEI. Based on the CDR3 plus reference TRBV2 and TRBJ1-5, the full variable domain is EPEVTQTPSHQVTQMGQEVILRCVPISNHLYFYWYRQILGQKVEFLVSFYNNEISEKSEIFDDQFSVERPDGSNFTLKIRSTKLEDSAMYFCASRQGRNQPQHFGDGTRLSIL.

The chain joins TRBV19 to TRBJ1-2; no firm D call. Germline CDR1 reads LNHDA; CDR2 reads SQIVND (reference sequence). The CDR3 consists of 14 residues. Trimming removed 4 bases at V and 4 bases at J, with 13 bases between. CDR3 amino acids: CASSTRRGPYGYTF. As DNA, the CDR3 is TGTGCCAGTAGTACCCGGCGCGGTCCCTATGGCTACACCTTC. The full variable domain, rest sourced from reference TRBV19 and TRBJ1-2, is DGGITQSPKYLFRKEGQNVTLSCEQNLNHDAMYWYRQDPGQGLRLIYYSQIVNDFQKGDIAEGYSVSREKKESFPLTVTSAQKNPTAFYLCASSTRRGPYGYTFGSGTRLTVV.